A single T cell receptor beta chain is shown here with its context. Its antigen is not identified. This sample stems from a study of T cell repertoires in cytomegalovirus infection. Overall study context: Indications of both CMV infection and matching HLA type were provided by public TCR beta signatures. Points from the study as a whole: It was HLA-C-restricted CMV-specific TCR beta clonotypes that dominated the response ex vivo. CMV carriers having the relevant HLA were flagged by cumulative public TCR beta family frequency.

After removal of 4 bases from V and 1 base from J, the junction contained 5 bases not matched to a gene. CDR3 size: 14 residues. Germline lookup yields CDR1 GTSNPN and CDR2 SVGIG (reference sequence). One entry per CDR3 protein, called by TCRdb with MiXCR from the reads. Found here are tens of thousands of distinct CDR3 sequences, roughly 20% of them singletons; the top ten hold around a quarter. This TCR was recovered from a human donor in good health (CMV status not recorded). Some clones in this sample may be carry-over from other donors' samples. Sequences were derived from CD8+ T cells from cultured PBMCs, sampled from culture after CMV antigen stimulation. This chain joins TRBV30 and TRBJ1-1; 8 bases match TRBD1. The CDR3 reads CAWKVDRGNTEAFF. The CDR3 nucleotides read TGTGCCTGGAAAGTAGACAGGGGGAACACTGAAGCTTTCTTT. The full variable domain, rest sourced from reference TRBV30 and TRBJ1-1, is SQTIHQWPATLVQPVGSPLSLECTVEGTSNPNLYWYRQAAGRGLQLLFYSVGIGQISSEVPQNLSASRPQDRQFILSSKKLLLSDSGFYLCAWKVDRGNTEAFFGQGTRLTVV.